A single sample is the source of the 9 T cell receptor beta chains below, sequenced in a study of graft-versus-host responses after intestinal transplantation. Assay: immunoSEQ multiplex PCR; the TCRdb copy retains only in-frame clones and omits some. The sample holds about 37,000 clones, around 90% seen once. Graft specimens yielded both intraepithelial and lamina propria lymphocytes. Sequences were derived from ileum tissue, sampled almost 210 days after intestinal transplant. These receptors all stem from a human patient who received an intestinal transplant, so some T cells may come from the graft donor.

The CDR3 region is CASSLTSGGYNEQFF. DNA for the CDR3: TGTGCCAGCAGTTTAACTAGCGGGGGGTACAATGAGCAGTTCTTC. The V gene is TRBV27, the J gene TRBJ2-1; 12 bases fit TRBD2. The V segment lost 2 bases and the J segment 4 bases; nucleotides outside the gene matches: 0. The CDR3 runs to 15 residues. The germline V gene has CDR1 MNHEY and CDR2 SMNVEV (reference sequence).

The rearrangement joins TRBV6-1 to TRBJ2-7, with TRBD1 matching over 7 bases. This CDR3 contains 15 residues. CDR1 and CDR2 (germline): MNHNS, SASEGT. V shed 4 bases, J shed 2 bases, and the junction held 8 bases outside the gene matches. The CDR3 loop reads CASSGSRTGTYEQYF. Here the CDR3 DNA reads TGTGCCAGCAGTGGTTCGAGGACAGGAACCTACGAGCAGTACTTC.

V is TRBV11-2 and J is TRBJ2-7; D unclear. The CDR3 totals 13 residues. V was pared by 3 bases and J by 3 bases, with 9 bases between. Per germline, CDR1 SGHAT and CDR2 FQNNGV. The chain's CDR3 is CASSFDGFYEQYF. The DNA of the CDR3 is TGTGCCAGCAGCTTCGACGGATTCTACGAGCAGTACTTC.

V gene TRBV11-3 combines with J gene TRBJ2-3; 9 bases align to TRBD2. The CDR3 is 15 amino acids. V lost 3 bases, J lost 6 bases, and 7 bases stayed unmatched. CDR1 is SGHNT, CDR2 YENEEA, per germline. In nucleotides, the CDR3 is TGTGCCAGCAGCTTGACTAGCGGAGAATGGGATACGCAGTATTTT. Encoded protein: CASSLTSGEWDTQYF.

The rearrangement links TRBV5-5 to TRBJ2-5; 7 bases are shared with TRBD1. The germline CDR1 and CDR2 sequences are SGHKS and YYEKEE (reference sequence). Trimming cost V 4 bases and J 1 base; bases outside gene matches: 7. The CDR3 contains 15 residues. The CDR3 DNA follows: TGTGCCAGCAGCCCAACAGGGGACAGCCAAGAGACCCAGTACTTC. This gives the protein CASSPTGDSQETQYF.

Remarks on this clone: This same CDR3 is encoded by further DNA sequences in the sample. The chain uses TRBV6-5 and TRBJ1-5; a possible D gene is TRBD1 (6 bases). The CDR3 length is 15 residues. V lost 2 bases and J lost 0, with 8 bases in between. CDR1 and CDR2 from the germline V gene are MNHEY and SVGAGI. CDR3 nucleotide sequence: TGTGCCAGCAGTTACGGACAGAGTAGCAATCAGCCCCAGCATTTT. Its translation is CASSYGQSSNQPQHF.

The chain couples TRBV6-6 to TRBJ2-7; D ambiguous. CDR1 and CDR2 (germline): MNHNY, SVGAGI (reference sequence). V lost 5 bases, J lost 3 bases, and 11 bases lay in between. The CDR3 spans 13 residues. The CDR3 reads CASSRAPRYEQYF. In DNA, the CDR3 is TGTGCCAGCAGTAGGGCTCCCCGCTACGAGCAGTACTTC.

This chain joins TRBV4-1 and TRBJ1-1; D unresolved. This CDR3 has 15 residues. V lost 4 bases, J lost 4 bases, and 16 bases lay in between. The V gene's germline CDR1 is MGHRA and CDR2 YSYEKL. CDR3 in DNA: TGCGCCAGCAGCCCCACCATCGGACCGCGCACTGAAGCTTTCTTT. Encoded protein: CASSPTIGPRTEAFF.

This sequence joins TRBV7-9 and TRBJ2-3, with 9 bases aligning to TRBD2. The V and J ends lost 1 base and 1 base, in that order; junction bases with no gene match: 0. Germline V gene sequence: CDR1 SEHNR, CDR2 FQNEAQ (reference sequence). The CDR3 extends over 15 amino acids. CDR3 sequence (DNA): TGTGCCAGCAGCTTAGTAGCGGGGGGCACAGATACGCAGTATTTT. This translates into CASSLVAGGTDTQYF.